The 10 T cell receptor beta chains below were found in one sample sequenced in a study of human T cells and chemical hapten exposure. Time point meaning: patch test 1, 2 weeks after DPC sensitization. Treatment given: therapeutic diphenylcyclopropenone sensitization with weekly scalp DPC. TCRdb analysed the RACE reads with MiXCR anew, one entry per CDR3 protein. The sample has 150,000 or so distinct CDR3 sequences, roughly 15% seen once. The sequenced sample was whole blood, obtained in connection with sensitization to the hapten diphenylcyclopropenone (DPC). The source is a woman aged 25 to 39 with alopecia areata. Some clones in this sample may be carry-over from other donors' samples.

The rearrangement links TRBV29-1 to TRBJ2-4, with 8 bases identical to TRBD2. The CDR3 runs to 13 residues. Trimming removed 6 bases from V and 6 bases from J; junction bases left unmatched: 7. The germline V gene encodes CDR1 SQVTM and CDR2 ANQGSEA. For the CDR3, the DNA is TGCAGCGTCCGGGGGGGCCAGCTAAACATTCAGTACTTC. It specifies CSVRGGQLNIQYF.

Many counts were recorded for this clonotype. This chain links TRBV4-3 with TRBJ2-4; D gene uncertain. CDR1 and CDR2 from the germline V gene are LGHNA and YSLEER. V was pared by 0 bases and J by 3 bases, with 9 bases between. This CDR3 spans 15 amino acids. CDR3 nucleotide sequence: TGCGCCAGCAGCCAAGATTTTAAGGTCAAAAACATTCAGTACTTC. Translation: CASSQDFKVKNIQYF.

The rearrangement links TRBV29-1 to TRBJ2-3, with 8 nucleotides matching TRBD2. V shed 6 bases, J shed 0 bases, and the junction held 5 bases outside the gene matches. This CDR3 has 14 amino acids. Germline-derived CDR1 and CDR2 are SQVTM and ANQGSEA. The CDR3 protein is CSVLSGVSTDTQYF. The CDR3 nucleotides are TGCAGCGTCCTTAGCGGGGTGAGCACAGATACGCAGTATTTT.

This clonotype came up a few times. The V and J genes are TRBV20-1 and TRBJ1-5; D uncertain. Germline CDR1 and CDR2: DFQATT and SNEGSKA (reference sequence). The CDR3 extends over 15 amino acids. V gave up 5 bases and J gave up 2 bases, with 16 bases separating them. CDR3 DNA sequence: TGCAGTGCTCAAACCCGCCTTAGTGGCAATCAGCCCCAGCATTTT. Translation gives CSAQTRLSGNQPQHF.

The gene calls are TRBV6-2 or TRBV6-3 and TRBJ1-2, with D hard to call. This CDR3 region has 13 residues. V was trimmed by 5 bases and J by 4 bases, leaving 11 bases between them. CDR1 and CDR2 from the germline V gene are MNHEY and SVGEGT. CDR3 residues: CASSPAGPYGYTF. CDR3 nucleotides: TGTGCCAGCAGTCCAGCTGGACCCTATGGCTACACCTTC.

This clonotype was detected only a few times. The genes are TRBV11-3 and TRBJ1-6, with 8 bases that match TRBD1. CDR1 is SGHNT and CDR2 is YENEEA in the germline V gene. The CDR3 runs 15 residues. J was trimmed by 6 bases and V by 5 bases; bases with no gene match: 6. This CDR3 reads CASSTGGPSNSPLHF. In DNA, the CDR3 is TGTGCCAGCAGCACAGGGGGACCGAGTAATTCACCCCTCCACTTT.

The chain joins TRBV15 to TRBJ2-5; D not resolved. Germline V lookup: CDR1 LNHNV, CDR2 YYDKDF (reference sequence). V shed 4 bases and J shed 3 bases, with 27 bases lying between them. This CDR3 spans 19 amino acids. The CDR3 DNA sequence: TGTGCCACCAGCACAGCGCCCGAAGACCCAGAGGACGTTGAAGAGACCCAGTACTTC. Amino acids: CATSTAPEDPEDVEETQYF.

V and J are TRBV5-1 and TRBJ2-1; 10 bases map to TRBD2. J gave up 4 bases and V 2 bases, and 9 bases lay outside the gene matches. CDR1 and CDR2 from the germline V gene are SGHRS and YFSETQ. CDR3 length: 17 amino acids. The DNA for the CDR3 is TGCGCCAGCAGCTTCATAGCGGGGGGTCATGTGTACAATGAGCAGTTCTTC. It specifies CASSFIAGGHVYNEQFF.

The rearrangement joins TRBV5-1 to TRBJ1-4, with D tentatively TRBD1 (6 bases). CDR3 length: 15 residues. Trimming shortened V by 4 bases and J by 3 bases, and 13 bases separated the two germline ends. Germline CDR1 SGHRS, CDR2 YFSETQ. Here the CDR3 reads CASSPQGTPNEKLFF. CDR3 sequence (DNA): TGCGCCAGCAGCCCGCAGGGGACGCCTAATGAAAAACTGTTTTTT.

This chain connects TRBV29-1 to TRBJ1-1, with D maybe TRBD1 (5 bases). The CDR3 length is 13 residues. CDR1 is SQVTM, CDR2 ANQGSEA, per germline. V was shortened by 2 bases and J by 0 bases, with 7 bases between the two germline ends. This CDR3 is CSVERGLNTEAFF. As DNA, the CDR3 is TGCAGCGTTGAACGGGGCTTGAACACTGAAGCTTTCTTT.